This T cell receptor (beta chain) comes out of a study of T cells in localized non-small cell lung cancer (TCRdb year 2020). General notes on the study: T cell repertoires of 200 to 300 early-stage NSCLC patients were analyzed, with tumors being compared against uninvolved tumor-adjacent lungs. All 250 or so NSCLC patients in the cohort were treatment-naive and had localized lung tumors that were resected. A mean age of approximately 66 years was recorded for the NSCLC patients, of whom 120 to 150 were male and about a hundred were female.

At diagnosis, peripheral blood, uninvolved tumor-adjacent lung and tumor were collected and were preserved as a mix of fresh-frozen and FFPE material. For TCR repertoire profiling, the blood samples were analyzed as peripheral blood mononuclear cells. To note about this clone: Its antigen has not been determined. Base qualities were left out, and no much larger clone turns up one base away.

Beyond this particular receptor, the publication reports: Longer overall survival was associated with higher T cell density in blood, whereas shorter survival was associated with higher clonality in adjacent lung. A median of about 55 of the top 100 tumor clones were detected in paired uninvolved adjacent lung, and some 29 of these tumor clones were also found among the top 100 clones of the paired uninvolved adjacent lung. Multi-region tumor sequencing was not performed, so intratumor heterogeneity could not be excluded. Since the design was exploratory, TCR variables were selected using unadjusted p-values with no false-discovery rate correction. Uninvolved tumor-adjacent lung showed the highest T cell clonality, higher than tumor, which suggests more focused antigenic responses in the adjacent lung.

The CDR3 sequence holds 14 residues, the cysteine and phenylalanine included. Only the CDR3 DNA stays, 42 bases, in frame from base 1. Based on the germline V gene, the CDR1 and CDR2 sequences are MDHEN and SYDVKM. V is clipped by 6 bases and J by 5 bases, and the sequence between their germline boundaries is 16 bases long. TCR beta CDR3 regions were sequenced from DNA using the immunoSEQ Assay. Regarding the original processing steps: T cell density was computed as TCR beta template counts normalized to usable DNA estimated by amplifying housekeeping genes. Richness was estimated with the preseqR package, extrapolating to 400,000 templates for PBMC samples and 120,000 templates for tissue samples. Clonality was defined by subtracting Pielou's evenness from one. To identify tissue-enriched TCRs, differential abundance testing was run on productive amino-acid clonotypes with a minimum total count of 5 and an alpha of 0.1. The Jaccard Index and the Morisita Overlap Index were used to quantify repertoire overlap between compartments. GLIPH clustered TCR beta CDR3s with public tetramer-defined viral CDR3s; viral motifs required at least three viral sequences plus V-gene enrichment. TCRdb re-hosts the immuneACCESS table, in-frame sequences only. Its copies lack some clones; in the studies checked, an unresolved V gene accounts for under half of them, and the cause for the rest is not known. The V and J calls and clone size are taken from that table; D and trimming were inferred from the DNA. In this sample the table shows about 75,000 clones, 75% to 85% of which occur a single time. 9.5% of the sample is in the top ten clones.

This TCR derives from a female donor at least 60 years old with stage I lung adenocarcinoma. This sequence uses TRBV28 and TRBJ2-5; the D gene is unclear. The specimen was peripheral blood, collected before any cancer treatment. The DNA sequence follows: TGTGCCAGCAGCCCGAAGGGAAATCTCGAGACCCAGTACTTC. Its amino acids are CASSPKGNLETQYF.